The 25 T cell receptor beta chains reported below all come from one sample, sequenced in a study of CD8+CD57+ T cells in acquired aplastic anemia. The study profiled TCR beta VDJ and CDR3 using genomic DNA as template. Via MiXCR, TCRdb re-called the reads, giving one row per CDR3 protein. The sample comprises roughly 80,000 distinct CDR3 sequences, roughly half of which are singletons, and approximately 62% rests with the top ten. The sequenced sample consisted of sorted CD4+, CD8+, or CD8+CD57+ T cells (not recorded which) from PBMCs. Receptor source: a human donor in good health, serving as a control.

On this clonotype: A read error may account for a junction end that differs from germline. The chain employs TRBV14 and TRBJ1-1, with D possibly being TRBD1 (5 bases). Germline V gene lookup returns CDR1 SGHDN and CDR2 FVKESK. The length of the CDR3 is 17 residues. The CDR3 coding sequence is TGTGCCAGCAGCCAACGCGGTGACGGGGGGTGGAACACTGAAGCTCTCTTT. Residues: CASSQRGDGGWNTEALF. Looking up the rest from reference TRBV14 and TRBJ1-1 gives the full variable domain: EAGVTQFPSHSVIEKGQTVTLRCDPISGHDNLYWYRRVMGKEIKFLLHFVKESKQDESGMPNNRFLAERTGGTYSTLKVQPAELEDSGVYFCASSQRGDGGWNTEALFGQGTRLTVV.

Regarding this clonotype: This may be a read error, as it is one base from a much larger clone. The chain recombines TRBV9 with TRBJ2-7; the match to TRBD2 covers 7 bases. The CDR3 has 14 residues. CDR1 is SGDLS and CDR2 is YYNGEE in the germline V gene. Trimming removed 3 bases from V and 7 bases from J; junction bases left unmatched: 10. CDR3 nucleotide sequence: TGTGCCAGCAGCGGCGGGAGAGATTACAATGAGCAGTACTTC. Translating it yields CASSGGRDYNEQYF.

The V call is TRBV24-1, the J call TRBJ1-2; 8 nucleotides line up with TRBD1. Germline-derived CDR1 and CDR2 are KGHDR and SFDVKD. The J segment lost 6 bases and the V segment lost 6 bases, leaving 5 bases of the junction unmatched. CDR3 length: 13 amino acids. The CDR3 reads CATSPGTGDGYTF. In nucleotides, the CDR3 is TGTGCCACCAGTCCCGGGACAGGCGATGGCTACACCTTC.

About this clonotype: The junction departs from germline at one end; a sequencing error may be responsible. J is TRBJ1-1 and V is TRBV6-1; 7 bases line up with TRBD1. This CDR3 spans 14 amino acids. Germline CDR1 and CDR2: MNHNS and SASEGT. This CDR3 reads CASSLELRGTEAFF. The CDR3 DNA sequence: TGCGCCAGCAGCTTGGAACTCAGGGGGACTGAAGCTTTCTTT.

This clonotype has a single count. Being one base from a much bigger clone, this may be a read error. V gene TRBV12-3 or TRBV12-4 combines with J gene TRBJ1-2; tentative D call: TRBD1 (5 bases). This CDR3 is built from 16 residues. The CDR3 reads CAGSSLPGTPDYGYTF. CDR3 in DNA: TGTGCCGGCAGTTCCCTGCCCGGGACCCCCGACTATGGCTACACCTTC.

J is TRBJ1-2 and V is TRBV19; 8 bases are a match to TRBD1. Trimming cost V 7 bases and J 2 bases; bases outside gene matches: 3. Germline assignment: CDR1 LNHDA and CDR2 SQIVND (reference sequence). CDR3 size: 13 residues. The DNA for the CDR3 is TGTGCCAGTAATGACAGGGGAAACTATGGCTACACCTTC. It yields the protein CASNDRGNYGYTF.

Ten or more counts support this clonotype. This chain connects TRBV10-1 to TRBJ2-3; 7 bases map to TRBD2. Germline V gives CDR1 WNHNN, CDR2 SYGVQD (reference sequence). The V and J ends lost 4 bases and 3 bases, in that order; junction bases with no gene match: 4. CDR3 length: 14 residues. CDR3 nucleotide sequence: TGCGCCAGCAGTGGGGGGGGACCGACAGATACGCAGTATTTT. Protein product: CASSGGGPTDTQYF.

This clonotype was seen repeatedly, ten times or more. The rearrangement links TRBV19 to TRBJ2-7; D might be TRBD2 (6 bases). The V gene's germline CDR1 is LNHDA and CDR2 SQIVND (reference sequence). The length of the CDR3 is 13 residues. V lost 3 bases and J lost 4, with 10 bases in between. CDR3 protein: CASSIASGYEQYF. The CDR3 coding sequence is TGTGCCAGTAGTATCGCGAGCGGGTACGAGCAGTACTTC.

The table lists this clonotype with a few counts. The V and J genes are TRBV2 and TRBJ1-2; D is possibly TRBD1 (5 bases). The CDR3 totals 13 residues. V was clipped by 7 bases and J by 6 bases, with 15 bases between them. The germline gives CDR1 SNHLY, CDR2 FYNNEI. CDR3 amino acids: CASTPGTQHGYTF. The CDR3 DNA is TGTGCCAGCACCCCCGGGACCCAACATGGCTACACCTTC.

In its sample, this clonotype was seen many times. This sequence joins TRBV20-1 and TRBJ1-1; D unresolved. CDR1 is DFQATT and CDR2 is SNEGSKA in the germline V gene (reference sequence). CDR3 length: 13 amino acids. V lost 7 bases to trimming and J lost 4 bases, with 16 bases between them. The CDR3 is CSVRKSEGTEAFF. In DNA, the CDR3 is TGCAGTGTAAGGAAGTCCGAGGGCACTGAAGCTTTCTTT.

This clonotype was detected many times. The chain has TRBV29-1 and TRBJ2-5; D is unclear. Trimming removed 8 bases from V and 4 bases from J, with 11 bases in between. Looked up from germline, CDR1 is SQVTM and CDR2 is ANQGSEA. CDR3 length: 11 amino acids. CDR3 region: CSPKDGETQYF. The CDR3 DNA sequence: TGCAGCCCGAAAGATGGAGAGACCCAGTACTTC.

The V call is TRBV3-1, the J call TRBJ1-1; D is ambiguous. Looked up from germline, CDR1 is LGHDT and CDR2 is YNNKEL (reference sequence). Trimming took off 2 bases at V and 0 bases at J, with 4 bases between the two ends. CDR3 size: 13 residues. CDR3 DNA: TGTGCCAGCAGCCAAAGCTTGAACACTGAAGCTTTCTTT. Translating it yields CASSQSLNTEAFF. Supplemented by reference TRBV3-1 and TRBJ1-1, the full variable domain reads DTAVSQTPKYLVTQMGNDKSIKCEQNLGHDTMYWYKQDSKKFLKIMFSYNNKELIINETVPNRFSPKSPDKAHLNLHINSLELGDSAVYFCASSQSLNTEAFFGQGTRLTVV.

This clonotype was seen a single time. The rearrangement uses TRBV15 and TRBJ2-5; D call uncertain. The V end lost 4 bases, the J end lost 5 bases, and 8 bases lay between the germline ends. The length of the CDR3 is 12 residues. CDR1 LNHNV and CDR2 YYDKDF come from the germline V gene (reference sequence). The CDR3 loop is CATSNRWETQYF. The CDR3 DNA reads TGTGCCACCAGCAATAGGTGGGAGACCCAGTACTTC.

This clonotype appeared many times. The chain links TRBV12-3 or TRBV12-4 to TRBJ2-1; D remains unclear. V lost 7 bases, J lost 10 bases, and 11 bases lay in between. There are 11 residues in the CDR3. The CDR3 nucleotides are TGTGCCAGCACCCTGGACGACGAGCAGTTCTTC. Its protein product is CASTLDDEQFF.

The chain combines TRBV11-2 with TRBJ2-1; D possibly matches TRBD1 or TRBD2 (5 bases each). Germline CDR1 SGHAT, CDR2 FQNNGV. The CDR3 has 15 amino acids. V lost 5 bases to trimming and J lost 2 bases, with 13 bases between them. The CDR3 nucleotides are TGTGCCAGCAGCCATGGGACGGCCACCTACAATGAGCAGTTCTTC. It translates to CASSHGTATYNEQFF.

This clonotype has only a few counts. J is TRBJ1-3 and V is TRBV6-5; D uncertain. V was clipped by 5 bases and J by 4 bases, with 12 bases between them. From germline, CDR1 is MNHEY and CDR2 SVGAGI. The CDR3 contains 14 residues. CDR3 DNA sequence: TGTGCCAGCAGTGTTTTATCGTTCGGAAACACCATATATTTT. This translates into CASSVLSFGNTIYF.

Of note for this clonotype: With a much larger clone just one base away, this may be a read error. The V call is TRBV7-9, the J call TRBJ1-1, with no clear D. The germline CDR1 and CDR2 sequences are SEHNR and FQNEAQ (reference sequence). This CDR3 spans 9 amino acids. V was cut by 4 bases and J by 12 bases, with 6 bases left in between. The CDR3 region is CASSSSPFF. CDR3 nucleotide sequence: TGTGCCAGCAGCTCCTCCCCTTTCTTT.

The V and J genes are TRBV2 and TRBJ2-3; maybe TRBD2 (6 bases). V was clipped by 7 bases and J by 14 bases, with 16 bases between them. The CDR3 runs 11 residues. The germline V gene has CDR1 SNHLY and CDR2 FYNNEI. The CDR3 spells CASIAGGMRYF. CDR3 nucleotides: TGTGCCAGCATCGCAGGAGGGATGCGGTATTTT.

The J gene is TRBJ2-1, the V gene TRBV27, with D maybe TRBD1 (5 bases). This CDR3 is 15 amino acids long. Trimming took off 1 base at V and 5 bases at J, with 12 bases between the two ends. From germline, CDR1 is MNHEY and CDR2 SMNVEV (reference sequence). Here the CDR3 reads CASSLWAGIDNEQFF. The DNA for the CDR3 is TGTGCCAGCAGTTTATGGGCAGGGATTGACAATGAGCAGTTCTTC.

This chain connects TRBV27 to TRBJ1-5, with TRBD1 matching over 8 bases. The V segment lost 5 bases and the J segment 0 bases; nucleotides outside the gene matches: 9. From germline, CDR1 is MNHEY and CDR2 SMNVEV (reference sequence). The CDR3 runs to 17 residues. The CDR3 loop reads CASSRGQGWDSNQPQHF. CDR3 sequence (DNA): TGTGCCAGCAGTCGCGGACAGGGATGGGATAGCAATCAGCCCCAGCATTTT.

This clonotype was counted many times. This chain uses TRBV7-9 with TRBJ1-5; D ambiguous. Germline assignment: CDR1 SEHNR and CDR2 FQNEAQ (reference sequence). Trimming took off 5 bases at V and 5 bases at J, with 16 bases between the two ends. The CDR3 has 15 residues. The CDR3 nucleotides read TGTGCCAGCAGCGAAAGCGGTCCACTGCATCAGCCCCAGCATTTT. It is translated as CASSESGPLHQPQHF.

The chain couples TRBV14 to TRBJ2-7; tentative D call: TRBD2 (7 bases). The CDR3 sequence is 15 residues long. The germline gives CDR1 SGHDN, CDR2 FVKESK. V was shortened by 0 bases and J by 6 bases, with 15 bases between the two germline ends. The CDR3 reads CASSQELGGGAEQYF. The CDR3 DNA follows: TGTGCCAGCAGCCAAGAGCTGGGGGGGGGGGCCGAGCAGTACTTC.

This clonotype has at least ten counts. This rearrangement joins TRBV20-1 to TRBJ1-2, with 12 bases lining up with TRBD1. Germline V gene lookup returns CDR1 DFQATT and CDR2 SNEGSKA (reference sequence). This CDR3 contains 16 residues. The junction had 11 bases not matched to a gene; V was cut back by 0 bases and J by 9 bases. The CDR3 nucleotides are TGCAGTGCTAGAGATTCGTTGGGACAGGGGGCGCGGAGCTACACCTTC. Residues: CSARDSLGQGARSYTF.

This clonotype appeared many times. The CDR3 spells CAISGGVGYTF. CDR3 coding DNA: TGTGCCATCAGCGGGGGGGTGGGCTACACCTTC. V is TRBV10-3 and J is TRBJ1-2; tentative D call: TRBD1 (5 bases). The germline gives CDR1 ENHRY, CDR2 SYGVKD. The length of the CDR3 is 11 residues. The V end was cut by 6 bases, the J end by 8 bases, with 10 bases between.

In its sample, this clonotype was seen many times. The CDR3 spells CASSLAWRTYNEQFF. Here the CDR3 DNA reads TGTGCCAGCAGCTTAGCATGGCGGACTTACAATGAGCAGTTCTTC. The chain couples TRBV11-1 to TRBJ2-1, with D perhaps matching TRBD2 (5 bases). The germline CDR1 and CDR2 sequences are SGHAT and FQDESV (reference sequence). The ends were cut back, 0 bases at V and 4 bases at J, with 10 bases in the middle. The CDR3 is 15 amino acids.